The T cell receptor beta chain described here comes from a study of beta chain features in type 1 diabetes. Study observations and caveats: Type 1 diabetes patients had moderately but significantly shorter TCRB CDR3s in all four CD4+ subsets.

On this clone: Its antigen is not known.

The germline V gene has CDR1 SQVTM and CDR2 ANQGSEA. Trimming stripped 4 bases from V and 5 bases from J, with 12 bases between. The CDR3 is 13 amino acids. All of the isolated RNA was reverse transcribed, so expressed TCRB transcripts were sequenced. Measured with immunoSEQ multiplex PCR; TCRdb has only the in-frame clones, and not every one. The data show nearly 350,000 clones, approximately 9.9% seen once. Material: central memory CD4+ T cells from blood. The chain links TRBV29-1 to TRBJ2-1; a possible D gene is TRBD2 (5 bases). This clonotype was sampled from a man under 40 with type 1 diabetes. The CDR3 bases are TGCAGCGTTGGGGTTACCGGGAACAATGAGCAGTTCTTC. It codes for CSVGVTGNNEQFF.